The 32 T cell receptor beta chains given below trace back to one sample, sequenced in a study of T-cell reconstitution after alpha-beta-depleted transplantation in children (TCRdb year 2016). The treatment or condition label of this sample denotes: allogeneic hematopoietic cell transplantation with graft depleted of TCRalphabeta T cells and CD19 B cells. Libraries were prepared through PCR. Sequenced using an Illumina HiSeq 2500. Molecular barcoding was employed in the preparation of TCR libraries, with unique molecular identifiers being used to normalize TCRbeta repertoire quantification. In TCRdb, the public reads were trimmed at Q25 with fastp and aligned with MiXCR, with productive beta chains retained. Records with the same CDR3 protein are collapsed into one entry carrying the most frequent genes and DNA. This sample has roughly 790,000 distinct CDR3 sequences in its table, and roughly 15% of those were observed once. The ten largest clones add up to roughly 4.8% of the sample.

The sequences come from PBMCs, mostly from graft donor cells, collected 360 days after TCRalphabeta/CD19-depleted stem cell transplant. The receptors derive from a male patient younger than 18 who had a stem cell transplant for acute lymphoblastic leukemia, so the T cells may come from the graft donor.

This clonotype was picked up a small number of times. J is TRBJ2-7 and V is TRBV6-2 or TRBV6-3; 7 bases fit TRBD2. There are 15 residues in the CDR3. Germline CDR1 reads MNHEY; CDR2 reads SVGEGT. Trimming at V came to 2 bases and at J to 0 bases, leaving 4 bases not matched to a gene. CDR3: CASSYGAGASYEQYF. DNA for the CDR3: TGTGCCAGCAGTTACGGGGCGGGAGCCTCCTACGAGCAGTACTTC.

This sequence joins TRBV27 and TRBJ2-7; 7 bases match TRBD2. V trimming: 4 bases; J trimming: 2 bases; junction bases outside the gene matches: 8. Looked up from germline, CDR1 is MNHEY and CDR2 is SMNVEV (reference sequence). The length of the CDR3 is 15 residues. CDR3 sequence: CASSWLPGGTYEQYF. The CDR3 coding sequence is TGTGCCAGCAGTTGGCTCCCGGGAGGAACCTACGAGCAGTACTTC.

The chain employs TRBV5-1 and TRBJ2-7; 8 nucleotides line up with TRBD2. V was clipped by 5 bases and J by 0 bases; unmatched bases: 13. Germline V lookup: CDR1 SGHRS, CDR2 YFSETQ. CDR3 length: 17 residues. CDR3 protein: CASRRYSGTSVSYEQYF. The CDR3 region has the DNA TGCGCCAGCAGGCGCTATAGCGGGACCTCCGTCTCCTACGAGCAGTACTTC.

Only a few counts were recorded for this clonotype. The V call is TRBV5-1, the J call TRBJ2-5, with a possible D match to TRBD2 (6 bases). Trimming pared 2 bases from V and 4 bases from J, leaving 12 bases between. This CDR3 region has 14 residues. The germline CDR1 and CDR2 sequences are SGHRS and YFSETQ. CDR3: CASSFGGGPETQYF. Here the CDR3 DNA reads TGCGCCAGCAGCTTTGGTGGAGGGCCAGAGACCCAGTACTTC. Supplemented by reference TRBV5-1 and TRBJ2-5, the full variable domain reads KAGVTQTPRYLIKTRGQQVTLSCSPISGHRSVSWYQQTPGQGLQFLFEYFSETQRNKGNFPGRFSGRQFSNSRSEMNVSTLELGDSALYLCASSFGGGPETQYFGPGTRLLVL.

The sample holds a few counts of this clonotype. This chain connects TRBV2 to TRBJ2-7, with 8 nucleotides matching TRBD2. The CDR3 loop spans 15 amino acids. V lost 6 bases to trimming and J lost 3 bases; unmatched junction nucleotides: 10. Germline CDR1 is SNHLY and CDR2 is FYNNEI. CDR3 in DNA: TGTGCCAGCAGCGAGAGCGGGAGAAGATACTACGAGCAGTACTTC. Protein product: CASSESGRRYYEQYF. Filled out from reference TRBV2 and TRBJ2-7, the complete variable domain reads EPEVTQTPSHQVTQMGQEVILRCVPISNHLYFYWYRQILGQKVEFLVSFYNNEISEKSEIFDDQFSVERPDGSNFTLKIRSTKLEDSAMYFCASSESGRRYYEQYFGPGTRLTVT.

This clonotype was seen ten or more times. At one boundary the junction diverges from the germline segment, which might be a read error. This CDR3 is CASSLAGGGETQYF. Here the CDR3 DNA reads TGTGCCAGCAGCTTAGCGGGAGGAGGAGAGACCCAGTACTTC. V gene TRBV5-1 combines with J gene TRBJ2-5; 10 bases line up with TRBD2. The CDR3 is made up of 14 amino acids. The V gene's germline CDR1 is SGHRS and CDR2 YFSETQ. The variable domain in full, completed from reference TRBV5-1 and TRBJ2-5, reads KAGVTQTPRYLIKTRGQQVTLSCSPISGHRSVSWYQQTPGQGLQFLFEYFSETQRNKGNFPGRFSGRQFSNSRSEMNVSTLELGDSALYLCASSLAGGGETQYFGPGTRLLVL.

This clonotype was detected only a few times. Here the CDR3 reads CASKGLAGRSSYNEQFF. CDR3 bases: TGTGCCAGCAAGGGACTAGCGGGGAGGAGCTCCTACAATGAGCAGTTCTTC. The chain recombines TRBV6-5 with TRBJ2-1, with 13 bases aligning to TRBD2. The CDR3 is made up of 17 amino acids. Germline V lookup: CDR1 MNHEY, CDR2 SVGAGI. Germline trimming cut 7 bases from V and 0 bases from J; bases unmatched to any gene: 6.

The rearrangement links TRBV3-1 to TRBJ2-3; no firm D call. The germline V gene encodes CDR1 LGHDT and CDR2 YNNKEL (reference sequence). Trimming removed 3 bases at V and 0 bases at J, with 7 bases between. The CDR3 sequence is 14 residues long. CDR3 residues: CASSQWSSTDTQYF. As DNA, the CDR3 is TGTGCCAGCAGCCAGTGGTCGAGCACAGATACGCAGTATTTT.

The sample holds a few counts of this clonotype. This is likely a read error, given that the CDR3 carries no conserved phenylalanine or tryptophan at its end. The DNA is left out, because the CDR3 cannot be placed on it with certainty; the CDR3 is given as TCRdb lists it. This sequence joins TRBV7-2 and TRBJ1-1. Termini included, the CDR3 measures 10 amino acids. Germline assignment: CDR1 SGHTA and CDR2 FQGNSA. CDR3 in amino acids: CASSLYGEMS.

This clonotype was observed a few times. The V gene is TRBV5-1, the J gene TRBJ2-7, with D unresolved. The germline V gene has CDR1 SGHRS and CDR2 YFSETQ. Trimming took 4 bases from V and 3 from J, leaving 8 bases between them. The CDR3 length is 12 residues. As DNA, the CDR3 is TGCGCCAGCAGCCCTCACCTCTACGAGCAGTACTTC. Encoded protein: CASSPHLYEQYF.

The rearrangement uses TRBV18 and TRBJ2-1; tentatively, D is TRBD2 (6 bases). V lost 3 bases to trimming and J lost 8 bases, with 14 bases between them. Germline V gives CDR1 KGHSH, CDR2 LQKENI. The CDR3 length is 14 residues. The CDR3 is CASSPQTSGYEQFF. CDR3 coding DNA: TGTGCCAGCTCACCCCAGACTAGTGGGTATGAGCAGTTCTTC. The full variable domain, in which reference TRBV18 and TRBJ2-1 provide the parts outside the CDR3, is NAGVMQNPRHLVRRRGQEARLRCSPMKGHSHVYWYRQLPEEGLKFMVYLQKENIIDESGMPKERFSAEFPKEGPSILRIQQVVRGDSAAYFCASSPQTSGYEQFFGPGTRLTVL.

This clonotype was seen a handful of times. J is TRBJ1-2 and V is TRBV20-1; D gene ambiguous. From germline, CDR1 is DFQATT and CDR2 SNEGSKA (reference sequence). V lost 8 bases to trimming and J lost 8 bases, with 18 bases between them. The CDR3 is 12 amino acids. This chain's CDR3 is CSPDRAGGGYTF. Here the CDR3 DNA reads TGCAGTCCAGACCGGGCCGGCGGGGGCTACACCTTC.

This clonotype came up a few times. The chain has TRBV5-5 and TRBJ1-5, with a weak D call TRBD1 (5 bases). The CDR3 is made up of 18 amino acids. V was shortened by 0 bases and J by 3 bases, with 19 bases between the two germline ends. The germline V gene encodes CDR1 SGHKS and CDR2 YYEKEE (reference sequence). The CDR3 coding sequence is TGTGCCAGCAGCTTGGGCCACTTGGGACTGGAGCCCAATCAGCCCCAGCATTTT. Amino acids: CASSLGHLGLEPNQPQHF.

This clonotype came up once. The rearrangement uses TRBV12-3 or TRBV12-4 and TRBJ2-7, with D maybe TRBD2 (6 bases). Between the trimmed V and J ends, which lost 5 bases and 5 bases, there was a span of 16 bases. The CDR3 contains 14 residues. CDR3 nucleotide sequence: TGTGCCAGCAGTGTGCCGGGGACTCCTAACGAGCAGTACTTC. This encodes CASSVPGTPNEQYF.

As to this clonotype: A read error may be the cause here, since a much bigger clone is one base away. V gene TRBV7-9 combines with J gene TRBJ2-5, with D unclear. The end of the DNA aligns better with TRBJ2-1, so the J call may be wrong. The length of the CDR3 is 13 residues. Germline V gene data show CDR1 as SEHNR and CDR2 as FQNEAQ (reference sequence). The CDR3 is CASSPIRQETQFF. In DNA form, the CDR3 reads TGTGCCAGCAGCCCGATTCGCCAAGAGACCCAGTTCTTC.

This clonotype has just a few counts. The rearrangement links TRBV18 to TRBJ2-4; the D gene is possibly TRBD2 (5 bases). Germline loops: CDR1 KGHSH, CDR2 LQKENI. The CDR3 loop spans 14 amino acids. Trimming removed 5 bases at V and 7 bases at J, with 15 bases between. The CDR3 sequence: CASSADSGPNIQYF. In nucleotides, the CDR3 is TGTGCCAGCTCAGCGGACTCGGGCCCGAACATTCAGTACTTC.

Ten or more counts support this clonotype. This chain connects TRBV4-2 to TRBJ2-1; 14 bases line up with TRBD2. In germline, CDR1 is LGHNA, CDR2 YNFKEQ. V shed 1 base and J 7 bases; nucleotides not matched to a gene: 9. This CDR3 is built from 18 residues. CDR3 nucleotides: TGTGCCAGCAGCCAAGGACCGGGACTAGCGGGAGAAGGGAATGAGCAGTTCTTC. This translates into CASSQGPGLAGEGNEQFF.

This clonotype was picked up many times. The CDR3 region is CASSLGLAGKPGTQYF. CDR3 in DNA: TGTGCCAGCAGTCTGGGACTAGCGGGCAAGCCAGGGACCCAGTACTTC. This chain uses TRBV6-1 with TRBJ2-5, with 12 bases fitting TRBD2. The CDR3 covers 16 residues. J was trimmed by 7 bases and V by 5 bases; bases with no gene match: 11. From germline, CDR1 is MNHNS and CDR2 SASEGT.

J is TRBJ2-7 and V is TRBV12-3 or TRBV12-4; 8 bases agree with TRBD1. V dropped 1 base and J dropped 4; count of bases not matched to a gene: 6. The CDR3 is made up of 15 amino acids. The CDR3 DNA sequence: TGTGCCAGCAGTTTAGTAGGCGGACAGGGATACGAGCAGTACTTC. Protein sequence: CASSLVGGQGYEQYF.

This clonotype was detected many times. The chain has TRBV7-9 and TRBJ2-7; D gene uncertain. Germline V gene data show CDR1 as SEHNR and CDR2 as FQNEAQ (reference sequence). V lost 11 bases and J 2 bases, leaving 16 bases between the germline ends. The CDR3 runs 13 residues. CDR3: CAGSGPNTYEQYF. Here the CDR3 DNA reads TGTGCCGGTTCAGGCCCTAACACCTACGAGCAGTACTTC.

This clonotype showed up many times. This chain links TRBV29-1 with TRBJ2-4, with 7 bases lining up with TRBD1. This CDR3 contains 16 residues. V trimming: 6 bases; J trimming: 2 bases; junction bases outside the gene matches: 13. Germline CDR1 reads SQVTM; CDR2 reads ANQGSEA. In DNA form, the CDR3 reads TGCAGCGTCCAACCACAGGGCAGGGGGTCCAAAAACATTCAGTACTTC. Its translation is CSVQPQGRGSKNIQYF.

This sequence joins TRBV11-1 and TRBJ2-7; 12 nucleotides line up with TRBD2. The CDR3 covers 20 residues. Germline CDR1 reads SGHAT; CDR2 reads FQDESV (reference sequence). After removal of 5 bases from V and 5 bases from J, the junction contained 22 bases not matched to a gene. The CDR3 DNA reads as TGTGCCAGCAGCCACCGAGGGGGGATCCGGACTAGCGGGGTGTTCAACGAGCAGTACTTC. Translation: CASSHRGGIRTSGVFNEQYF.

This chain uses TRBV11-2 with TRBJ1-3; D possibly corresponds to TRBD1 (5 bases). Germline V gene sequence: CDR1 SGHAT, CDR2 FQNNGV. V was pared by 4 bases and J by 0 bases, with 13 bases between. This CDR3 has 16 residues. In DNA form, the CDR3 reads TGTGCCAGCAGCTCTCGGACAACGAACTCTGGAAACACCATATATTTT. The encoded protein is CASSSRTTNSGNTIYF.

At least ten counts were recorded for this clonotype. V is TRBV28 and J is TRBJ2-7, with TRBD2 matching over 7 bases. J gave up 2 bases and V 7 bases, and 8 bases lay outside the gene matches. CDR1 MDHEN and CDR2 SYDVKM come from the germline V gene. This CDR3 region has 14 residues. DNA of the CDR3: TGTGCCAGCACACGGGGAGCGGGGACCTACGAGCAGTACTTC. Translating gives CASTRGAGTYEQYF.

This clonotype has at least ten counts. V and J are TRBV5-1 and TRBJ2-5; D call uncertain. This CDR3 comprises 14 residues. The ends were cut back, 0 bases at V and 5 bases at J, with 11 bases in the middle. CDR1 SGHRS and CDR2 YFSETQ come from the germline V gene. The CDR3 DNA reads TGCGCCAGCAGCTTGGCCACTGCCGGCGAGACCCAGTACTTC. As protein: CASSLATAGETQYF.

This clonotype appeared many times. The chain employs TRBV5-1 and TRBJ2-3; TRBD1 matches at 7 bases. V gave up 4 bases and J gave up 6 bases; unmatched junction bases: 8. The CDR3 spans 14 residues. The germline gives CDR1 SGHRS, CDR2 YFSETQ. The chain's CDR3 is CASSPRQGPDTQYF. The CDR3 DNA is TGCGCCAGCAGCCCTCGACAGGGCCCCGATACGCAGTATTTT.

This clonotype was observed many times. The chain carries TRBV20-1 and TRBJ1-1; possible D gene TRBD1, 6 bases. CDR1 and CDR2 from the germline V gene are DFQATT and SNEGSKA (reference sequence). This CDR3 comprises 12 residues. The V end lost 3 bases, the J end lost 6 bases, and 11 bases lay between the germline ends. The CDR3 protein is CSASGTLAEAFF. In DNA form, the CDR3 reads TGCAGTGCTAGTGGGACATTAGCTGAAGCTTTCTTT.

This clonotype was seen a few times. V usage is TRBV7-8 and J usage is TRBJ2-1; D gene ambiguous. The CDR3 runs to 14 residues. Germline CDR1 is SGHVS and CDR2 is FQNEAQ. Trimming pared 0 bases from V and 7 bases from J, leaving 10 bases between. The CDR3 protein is CASSLAPGGNEQFF. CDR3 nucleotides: TGTGCCAGCAGCTTAGCGCCAGGTGGGAATGAGCAGTTCTTC.

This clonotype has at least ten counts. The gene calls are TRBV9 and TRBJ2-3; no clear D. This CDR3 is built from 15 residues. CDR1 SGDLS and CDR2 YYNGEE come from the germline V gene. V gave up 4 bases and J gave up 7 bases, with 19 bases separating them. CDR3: CASSIESQIPNTQYF. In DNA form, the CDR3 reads TGTGCCAGCAGCATAGAGTCCCAAATACCGAATACGCAGTATTTT.

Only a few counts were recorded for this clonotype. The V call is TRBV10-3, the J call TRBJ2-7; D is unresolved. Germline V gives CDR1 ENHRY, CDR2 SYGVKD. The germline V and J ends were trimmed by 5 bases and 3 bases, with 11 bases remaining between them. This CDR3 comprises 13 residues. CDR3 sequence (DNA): TGTGCCATCAGTACGCTAAGATACTACGAGCAGTACTTC. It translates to CAISTLRYYEQYF.

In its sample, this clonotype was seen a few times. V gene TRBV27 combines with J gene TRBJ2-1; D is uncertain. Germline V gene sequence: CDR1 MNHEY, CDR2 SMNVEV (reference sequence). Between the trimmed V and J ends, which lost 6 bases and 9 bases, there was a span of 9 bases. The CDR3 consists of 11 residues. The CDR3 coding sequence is TGTGCCAGCAGCTATTGGGGTGAGCAGTTCTTC. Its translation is CASSYWGEQFF.

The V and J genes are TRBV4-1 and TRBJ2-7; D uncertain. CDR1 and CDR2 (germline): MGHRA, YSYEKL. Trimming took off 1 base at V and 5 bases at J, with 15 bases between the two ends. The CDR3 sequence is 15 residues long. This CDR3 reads CASSQGGAGRDEQYF. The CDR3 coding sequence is TGCGCCAGCAGCCAAGGAGGAGCCGGGCGAGACGAGCAGTACTTC.